The T cell receptor (beta chain) under discussion was sequenced for a study of Ad26.COV2.S vaccination and SARS-CoV-2 variants. Profiling relied on immunoSEQ multiplex PCR, and the TCRdb table lists in-frame clones only, not all of them. This table has over 250,000 clones, 87% appearing once. The V gene end was trimmed by 11 bases and the J gene end by 0 bases; junction bases not matched to a gene: 6. The CDR3 runs 14 residues. As for treatment: over 15 received Ad26.COV2.S at low or high dose, single or two shots; about 5 received placebo; per-sample allocation not given. Repertoires come from day 63 after the first vaccine or placebo injection.

Specimen: peripheral blood, collected in a trial of Ad26.COV2.S vaccine versus placebo. The TCR sequence derives from a person between 18 and 60 years old who received the Ad26.COV2.S COVID-19 vaccine or a placebo. The rearrangement joins TRBV23-1 to TRBJ1-4; 7 bases map to TRBD1. TRBV23-1 is marked as an open reading frame, function uncertain. CDR3 protein: CAASQGATNEKLFF. For the CDR3, the DNA is TGCGCCGCCTCTCAGGGGGCAACTAATGAAAAACTGTTTTTT.